One and the same sample provided the 15 T cell receptor beta chains below, sequenced in a study of T cell changes during pregnancy in multiple sclerosis. Sequencing was performed with immunoSEQ multiplex PCR; in TCRdb, only in-frame clones are kept and a portion is missing. The profile shows just under 65,000 clones, 91% of them singletons. Sample: peripheral blood, taken after pregnancy. The receptors derive from a female donor in good health, enrolled as a control in a pregnancy study.

V usage is TRBV18 and J usage is TRBJ1-1; D unresolved. Trimming stripped 2 bases from V and 4 bases from J, with 17 bases between. This CDR3 has 16 amino acids. CDR1 KGHSH and CDR2 LQKENI come from the germline V gene. The CDR3 protein is CASSPASYSGSTEAFF. As DNA, the CDR3 is TGTGCCAGCTCACCAGCGTCTTACTCGGGGAGCACTGAAGCTTTCTTT.

The chain links TRBV4-2 to TRBJ2-3, with 7 bases aligning to TRBD2. The junction had 8 bases not matched to a gene; V was cut back by 0 bases and J by 5 bases. CDR1 is LGHNA, CDR2 YNFKEQ, per germline. The length of the CDR3 is 16 residues. In nucleotides, the CDR3 is TGTGCCAGCAGCCAAGATCCCAGCGGGGCAGGAGATACGCAGTATTTT. This gives the protein CASSQDPSGAGDTQYF.

V gene TRBV4-2 combines with J gene TRBJ2-1; D is perhaps TRBD2 (7 bases). Germline loops: CDR1 LGHNA, CDR2 YNFKEQ. This CDR3 has 16 residues. V was shortened by 1 base and J by 6 bases, with 16 bases between the two germline ends. The CDR3 protein is CASSQAPGGAFNEQFF. CDR3 nucleotide sequence: TGTGCCAGCAGCCAAGCCCCTGGGGGGGCCTTCAATGAGCAGTTCTTC.

The chain carries TRBV4-1 and TRBJ2-2, with 7 bases matching TRBD1. Trimming removed 6 bases from V and 2 bases from J; junction bases left unmatched: 9. Germline V gene lookup returns CDR1 MGHRA and CDR2 YSYEKL. CDR3 length: 16 amino acids. The CDR3 DNA is TGCGCCAGCAGAACGAACAGGGGTCGAAACACCGGGGAGCTGTTTTTT. Its translation: CASRTNRGRNTGELFF.

This chain links TRBV4-2 with TRBJ2-5; TRBD2 aligns across 10 bases. The CDR3 is 17 amino acids. Germline lookup yields CDR1 LGHNA and CDR2 YNFKEQ. With 2 bases clipped from V and 5 bases from J, the junction kept 11 bases outside the gene matches. In nucleotides, the CDR3 is TGTGCCAGCAGCCAACCCCGGGCTAGCGGGGGAAGTGAGACCCAGTACTTC. Encoded protein: CASSQPRASGGSETQYF.

The chain carries TRBV7-2 and TRBJ2-1; D is unclear. From germline, CDR1 is SGHTA and CDR2 FQGNSA. Trimming shortened V by 2 bases and J by 10 bases, and 15 bases separated the two germline ends. The CDR3 is 14 amino acids. The CDR3 sequence: CASSLLVGTKEQFF. In nucleotides, the CDR3 is TGTGCCAGCAGCTTACTCGTGGGCACCAAAGAGCAGTTCTTC.

The chain is built from TRBV4-3 and TRBJ1-1; no clear D. This CDR3 comprises 13 residues. V lost 8 bases, J lost 5 bases, and 15 bases lay in between. Germline CDR1 is LGHNA and CDR2 is YSLEER. CDR3: CASGMGRKTEAFF. The CDR3 DNA sequence: TGCGCCAGCGGCATGGGGAGAAAGACTGAAGCTTTCTTT.

The V and J genes are TRBV7-4 and TRBJ1-6; 7 positions match TRBD1. CDR3 length: 16 amino acids. The ends lost 2 bases at V and 7 bases at J; junction bases unmatched: 8. The germline CDR1 and CDR2 sequences are SGHVT and SQSDAQ. CDR3 sequence (DNA): TGTGCCAGCAGCTTACCCCTTGGGACAGTGAATTCACCCCTCCACTTT. This gives the protein CASSLPLGTVNSPLHF.

V usage is TRBV4-3 and J usage is TRBJ1-1, with TRBD1 as a possible D gene (5 bases). V was trimmed by 1 base and J by 1 base, leaving 7 bases between them. The CDR3 sequence is 14 residues long. Germline V gene data show CDR1 as LGHNA and CDR2 as YSLEER. Here the CDR3 DNA reads TGCGCCAGCAGCCAAGGGACAACGAACACTGAAGCTTTCTTT. Its protein is CASSQGTTNTEAFF.

This chain connects TRBV4-3 to TRBJ2-5, with TRBD2 as a possible D gene (5 bases). The germline V and J ends were trimmed by 4 bases and 1 base, with 13 bases remaining between them. Germline V CDR1 and CDR2: LGHNA, YSLEER. This CDR3 is built from 15 residues. The CDR3: CASSRSFGSQETQYF. CDR3 sequence (DNA): TGCGCCAGCAGCCGATCCTTTGGGAGCCAAGAGACCCAGTACTTC.

This chain uses TRBV30 with TRBJ2-7; TRBD1 matches at 7 bases. V was pared by 3 bases and J by 5 bases, with 10 bases of the junction left unmatched. Looked up from germline, CDR1 is GTSNPN and CDR2 is SVGIG (reference sequence). The CDR3 is 14 amino acids. The CDR3 region has the DNA TGTGCCTGGAGCGATGCGACAGGGATCCACGAGCAGTACTTC. The encoded protein is CAWSDATGIHEQYF.

The chain couples TRBV20-1 to TRBJ2-7; possibly TRBD1 for D (5 bases). V was clipped by 8 bases and J by 2 bases, with 10 bases between them. The V gene's germline CDR1 is DFQATT and CDR2 SNEGSKA (reference sequence). The CDR3 covers 11 residues. The CDR3 loop is CSHRNTYEQYF. The CDR3 bases are TGCAGTCACAGGAATACCTACGAGCAGTACTTC.

The V and J genes are TRBV7-3 and TRBJ2-1; D perhaps matches TRBD2 (5 bases). CDR3 length equals 15 residues. V was shortened by 5 bases and J by 1 base, with 12 bases between the two germline ends. CDR1 and CDR2 from the germline V gene are SGHTA and FQGTGA. DNA of the CDR3: TGTGCCAGCAGCCAAAGGCGGGTTTCCTACAATGAGCAGTTCTTC. Translating it yields CASSQRRVSYNEQFF.

V usage is TRBV27 and J usage is TRBJ2-1, with no clear D. Between the trimmed V and J ends, which lost 2 bases and 4 bases, there was a span of 9 bases. The CDR3 contains 14 residues. Germline CDR1 is MNHEY and CDR2 is SMNVEV (reference sequence). CDR3 DNA sequence: TGTGCCAGCAGTTTAACAGCCGATTACAATGAGCAGTTCTTC. It codes for CASSLTADYNEQFF.

This clone was counted once. This rearrangement joins TRBV7-9 to TRBJ1-6; no definite D call. The V gene lost 1 base and the J gene lost 7 bases, with 11 bases spanning the gap. The germline gives CDR1 SEHNR, CDR2 FQNEAQ (reference sequence). This CDR3 comprises 15 residues. This CDR3 reads CASSLGGGRNSPLHF. The DNA of the CDR3 is TGTGCCAGCAGCTTAGGAGGAGGGAGGAATTCACCCCTCCACTTT.